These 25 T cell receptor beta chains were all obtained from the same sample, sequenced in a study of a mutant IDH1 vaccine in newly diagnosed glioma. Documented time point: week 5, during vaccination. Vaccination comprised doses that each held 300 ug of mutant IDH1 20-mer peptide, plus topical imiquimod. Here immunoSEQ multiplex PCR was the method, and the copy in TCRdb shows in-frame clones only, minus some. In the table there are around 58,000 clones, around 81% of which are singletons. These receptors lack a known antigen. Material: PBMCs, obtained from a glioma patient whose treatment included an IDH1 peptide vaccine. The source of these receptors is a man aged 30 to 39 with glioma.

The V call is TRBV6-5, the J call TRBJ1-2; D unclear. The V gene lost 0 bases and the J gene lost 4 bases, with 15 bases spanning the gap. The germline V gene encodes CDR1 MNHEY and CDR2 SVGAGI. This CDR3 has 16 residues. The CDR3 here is CASSYSGSGSGYGYTF. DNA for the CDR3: TGTGCCAGCAGTTACTCGGGGAGCGGGAGCGGCTATGGCTACACCTTC.

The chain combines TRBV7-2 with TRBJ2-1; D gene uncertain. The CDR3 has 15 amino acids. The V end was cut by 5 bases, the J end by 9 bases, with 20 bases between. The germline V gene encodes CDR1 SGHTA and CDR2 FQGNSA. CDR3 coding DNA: TGTGCCAGCAGCCTCTTCAAGGGTGCTAGTCCTGAGCAGTTCTTC. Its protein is CASSLFKGASPEQFF.

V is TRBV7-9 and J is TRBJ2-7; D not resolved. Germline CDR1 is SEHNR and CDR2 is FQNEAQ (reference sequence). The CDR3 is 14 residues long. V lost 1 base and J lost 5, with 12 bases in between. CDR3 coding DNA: TGTGCCAGCAGCTTAGGGGCCCTGGGAAACGAGCAGTACTTC. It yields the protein CASSLGALGNEQYF.

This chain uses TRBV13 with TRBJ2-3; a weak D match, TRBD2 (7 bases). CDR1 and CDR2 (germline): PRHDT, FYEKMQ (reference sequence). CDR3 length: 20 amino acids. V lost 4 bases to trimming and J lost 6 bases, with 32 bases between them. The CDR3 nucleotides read TGTGCCAGCAGCTCTCGACTGTGGGGGGGGGCCAAGACAAGCAGGGATACGCAGTATTTT. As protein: CASSSRLWGGAKTSRDTQYF.

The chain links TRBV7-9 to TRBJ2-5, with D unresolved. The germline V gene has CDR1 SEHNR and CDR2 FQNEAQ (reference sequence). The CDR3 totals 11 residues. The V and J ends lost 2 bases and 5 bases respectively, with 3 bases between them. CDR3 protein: CASSLTETQYF. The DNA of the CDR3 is TGTGCCAGCAGCTTAACGGAGACCCAGTACTTC.

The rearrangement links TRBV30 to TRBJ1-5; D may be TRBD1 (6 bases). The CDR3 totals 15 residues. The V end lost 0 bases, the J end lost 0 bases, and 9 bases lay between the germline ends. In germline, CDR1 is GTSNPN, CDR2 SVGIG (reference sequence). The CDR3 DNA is TGTGCCTGGAGTGTACAGGGTTATAGCAATCAGCCCCAGCATTTT. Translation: CAWSVQGYSNQPQHF.

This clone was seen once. The CDR3, as DNA: TGTGCCACCAGCAGCCACAGGGGGTATGAAAAACTGTTTTTT. Its translation: CATSSHRGYEKLFF. V usage is TRBV15 and J usage is TRBJ1-4; 8 bases match TRBD1. The CDR3 is 14 residues long. Unmatched junction bases numbered 3, after V lost 3 bases and J lost 6 bases. Per germline, CDR1 LNHNV and CDR2 YYDKDF (reference sequence).

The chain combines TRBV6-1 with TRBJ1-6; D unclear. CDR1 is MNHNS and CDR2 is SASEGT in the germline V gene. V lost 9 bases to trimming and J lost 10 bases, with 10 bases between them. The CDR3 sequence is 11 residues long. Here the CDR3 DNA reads TGTGCCAGTTCATACAACTCACCCCTCCACTTT. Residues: CASSYNSPLHF.

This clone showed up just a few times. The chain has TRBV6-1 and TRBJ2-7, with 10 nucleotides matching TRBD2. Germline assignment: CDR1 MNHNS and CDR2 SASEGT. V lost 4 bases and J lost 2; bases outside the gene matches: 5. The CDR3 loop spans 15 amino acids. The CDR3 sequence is CASSAVSGGAYEQYF. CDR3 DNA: TGTGCCAGCAGTGCGGTGAGCGGGGGGGCCTACGAGCAGTACTTC.

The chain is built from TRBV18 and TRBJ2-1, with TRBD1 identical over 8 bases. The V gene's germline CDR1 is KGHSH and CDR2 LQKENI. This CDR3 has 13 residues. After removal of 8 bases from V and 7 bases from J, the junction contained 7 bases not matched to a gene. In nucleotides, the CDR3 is TGTGCCAGCGTGGACAGGGTCGCTAATGAGCAGTTCTTC. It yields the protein CASVDRVANEQFF.

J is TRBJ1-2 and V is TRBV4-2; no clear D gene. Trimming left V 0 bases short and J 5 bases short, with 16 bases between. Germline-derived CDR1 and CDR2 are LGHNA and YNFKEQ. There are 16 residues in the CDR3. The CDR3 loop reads CASSQEIPSLRYGYTF. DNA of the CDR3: TGTGCCAGCAGCCAAGAAATACCTTCCCTCCGATATGGCTACACCTTC.

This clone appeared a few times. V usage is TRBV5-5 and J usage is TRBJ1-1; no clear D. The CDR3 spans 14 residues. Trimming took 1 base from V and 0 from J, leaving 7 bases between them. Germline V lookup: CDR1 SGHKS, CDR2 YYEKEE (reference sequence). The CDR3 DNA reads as TGTGCCAGCAGCTTGCAACGGATGAACACTGAAGCTTTCTTT. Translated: CASSLQRMNTEAFF.

The CDR3 loop is CASSLGSGDYTGELFF. The CDR3 bases are TGTGCCAGCAGTTTAGGGTCAGGGGATTACACCGGGGAGCTGTTTTTT. The chain joins TRBV27 to TRBJ2-2, with a tentative D call TRBD1 (6 bases). This CDR3 contains 16 residues. The germline V and J ends were trimmed by 2 bases and 3 bases, with 13 bases remaining between them. In germline, CDR1 is MNHEY, CDR2 SMNVEV (reference sequence).

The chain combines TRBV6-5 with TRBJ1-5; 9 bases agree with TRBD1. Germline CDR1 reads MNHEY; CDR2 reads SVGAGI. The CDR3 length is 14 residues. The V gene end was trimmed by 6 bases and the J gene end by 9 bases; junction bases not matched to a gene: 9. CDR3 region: CASRFKTGGLPQHF. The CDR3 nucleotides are TGTGCCAGCAGATTTAAGACAGGGGGACTGCCCCAGCATTTT.

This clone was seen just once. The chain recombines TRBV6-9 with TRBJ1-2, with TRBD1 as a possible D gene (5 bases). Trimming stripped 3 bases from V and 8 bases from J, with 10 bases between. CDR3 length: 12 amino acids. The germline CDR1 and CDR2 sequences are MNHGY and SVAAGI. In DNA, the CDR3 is TGTGCCAGCAGTTACCTAGGGGTCGGCTACACCTTC. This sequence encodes CASSYLGVGYTF.

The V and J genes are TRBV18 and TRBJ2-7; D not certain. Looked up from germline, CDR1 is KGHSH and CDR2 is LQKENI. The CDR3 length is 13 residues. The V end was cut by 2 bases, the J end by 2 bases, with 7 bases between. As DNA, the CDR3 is TGTGCCAGCTCACCAAGCGCAACCTACGAGCAGTACTTC. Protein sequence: CASSPSATYEQYF.

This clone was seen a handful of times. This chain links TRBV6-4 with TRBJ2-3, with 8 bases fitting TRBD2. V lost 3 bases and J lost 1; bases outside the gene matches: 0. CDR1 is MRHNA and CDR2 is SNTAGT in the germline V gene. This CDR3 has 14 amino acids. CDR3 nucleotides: TGTGCCAGCAGTGAAGCGGGGGGCACAGATACGCAGTATTTT. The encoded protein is CASSEAGGTDTQYF.

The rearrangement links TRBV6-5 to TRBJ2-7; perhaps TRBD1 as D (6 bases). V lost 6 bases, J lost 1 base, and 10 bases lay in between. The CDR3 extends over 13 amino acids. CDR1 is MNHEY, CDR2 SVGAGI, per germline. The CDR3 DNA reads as TGTGCCAGCAGAGGGGACATGTCCTACGAGCAGTACTTC. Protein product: CASRGDMSYEQYF.

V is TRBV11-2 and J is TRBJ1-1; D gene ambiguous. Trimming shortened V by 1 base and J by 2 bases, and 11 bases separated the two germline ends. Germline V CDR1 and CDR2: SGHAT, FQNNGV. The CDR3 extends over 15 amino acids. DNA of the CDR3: TGTGCCAGCAGCTTAGGGGTTATGGGAAACACTGAAGCTTTCTTT. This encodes CASSLGVMGNTEAFF.

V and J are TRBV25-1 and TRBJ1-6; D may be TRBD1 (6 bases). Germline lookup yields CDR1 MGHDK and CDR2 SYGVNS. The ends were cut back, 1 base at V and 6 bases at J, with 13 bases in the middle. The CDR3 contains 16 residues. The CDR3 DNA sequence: TGTGCCAGCAGTGAATTAGGGGGACCTGGTAATTCACCCCTCCACTTT. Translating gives CASSELGGPGNSPLHF.

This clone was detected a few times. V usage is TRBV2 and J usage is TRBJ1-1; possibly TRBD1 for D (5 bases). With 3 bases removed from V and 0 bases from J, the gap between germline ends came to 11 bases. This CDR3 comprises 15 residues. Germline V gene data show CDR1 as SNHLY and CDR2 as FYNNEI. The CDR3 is CASSDRDTMNTEAFF. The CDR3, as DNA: TGTGCCAGCAGTGACAGGGATACGATGAACACTGAAGCTTTCTTT.

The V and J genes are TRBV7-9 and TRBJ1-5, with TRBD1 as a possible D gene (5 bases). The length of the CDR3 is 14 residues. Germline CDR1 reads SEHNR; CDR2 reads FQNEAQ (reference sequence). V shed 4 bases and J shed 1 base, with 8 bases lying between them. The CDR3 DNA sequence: TGTGCCAGCAGCTGGGGGGGAAGCAATCAGCCCCAGCATTTT. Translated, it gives CASSWGGSNQPQHF.

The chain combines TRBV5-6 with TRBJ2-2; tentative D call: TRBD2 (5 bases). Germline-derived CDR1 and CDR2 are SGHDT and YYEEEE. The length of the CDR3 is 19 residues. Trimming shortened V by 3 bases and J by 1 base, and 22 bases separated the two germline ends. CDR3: CASSSPQYGEIKNTGELFF. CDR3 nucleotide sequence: TGTGCCAGCAGCTCGCCGCAGTATGGGGAGATTAAGAACACCGGGGAGCTGTTTTTT.

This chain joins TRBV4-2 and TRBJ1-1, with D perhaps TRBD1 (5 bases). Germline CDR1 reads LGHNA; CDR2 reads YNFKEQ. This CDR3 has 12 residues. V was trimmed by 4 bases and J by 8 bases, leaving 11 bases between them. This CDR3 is CASSPIREEAFF. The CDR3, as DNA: TGTGCCAGCAGCCCTATCAGGGAAGAAGCTTTCTTT.

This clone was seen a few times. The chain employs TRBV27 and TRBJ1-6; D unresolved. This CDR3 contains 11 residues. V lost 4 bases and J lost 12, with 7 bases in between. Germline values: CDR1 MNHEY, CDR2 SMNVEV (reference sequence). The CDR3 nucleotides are TGTGCCAGCAGTTCACGGGGACCCCTCCACTTT. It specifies CASSSRGPLHF.